This T cell receptor beta chain was found in a study of blood T cell repertoires in COVID-19. Across the study: Samples of COVID-19 (acute and convalescent) were obtained from the United States, Italy and Spain. T cells, B-cell-depleted T cells, or PBMCs supplied cDNA or gDNA.

V was clipped by 0 bases and J by 3 bases; unmatched bases: 3. Germline-derived CDR1 and CDR2 are LNHNV and YYDKDF (reference sequence). This CDR3 has 16 amino acids. Using immunoSEQ multiplex PCR, the repertoire was profiled, and TCRdb retains in-frame clones only, with some absent. This table holds about 120,000 clones, 85% found once. The chain is built from TRBV15 and TRBJ2-1; TRBD1 matches at 9 bases. Sequenced sample: peripheral blood. The sequence was obtained from an elderly man with acute or convalescent COVID-19. The chain's CDR3 is CATSRELGQGYNEQFF. In nucleotides, the CDR3 is TGTGCCACCAGCAGAGAATTGGGACAGGGCTACAATGAGCAGTTCTTC.